The TCR beta chain described here comes from a study of T cell repertoires in cytomegalovirus infection. Notes on this clonotype: Its antigen is still unknown.

Losses at the gene ends were 3 bases for V and 0 bases for J; bases not matched to a gene: 4. The CDR3 covers 15 residues. CDR1 and CDR2 from the germline V gene are MGHDK and SYGVNS. Study results and limitations: HLA-C-restricted CMV clonotypes gave the most frequent clonotype in two of eight donors. Cumulated frequencies of public TCR beta families served to identify carriers of CMV plus the relevant HLA.

TCRdb re-derived calls from the reads in MiXCR, one entry per CDR3 protein. Counted here are around 71,000 distinct CDR3 sequences, about 37% occurring once; the ten biggest clones make up approximately 93%. The receptor was derived from a human donor in good health (CMV status not recorded). Some clones in this sample may be carry-over from other donors' samples. The genes are TRBV25-1 and TRBJ1-1; 7 bases are shared with TRBD1. Sequenced material: CD8+ T cells from cultured PBMCs, taken from culture after CMV antigen stimulation. The CDR3 DNA follows: TGTGCCAGCAGTGATTGGACAGGTCTGAACACTGAAGCTTTCTTT. Residues: CASSDWTGLNTEAFF. Supplemented by reference TRBV25-1 and TRBJ1-1, the full variable domain reads EADIYQTPRYLVIGTGKKITLECSQTMGHDKMYWYQQDPGMELHLIHYSYGVNSTEKGDLSSESTVSRIRTEHFPLTLESARPSHTSQYLCASSDWTGLNTEAFFGQGTRLTVV.